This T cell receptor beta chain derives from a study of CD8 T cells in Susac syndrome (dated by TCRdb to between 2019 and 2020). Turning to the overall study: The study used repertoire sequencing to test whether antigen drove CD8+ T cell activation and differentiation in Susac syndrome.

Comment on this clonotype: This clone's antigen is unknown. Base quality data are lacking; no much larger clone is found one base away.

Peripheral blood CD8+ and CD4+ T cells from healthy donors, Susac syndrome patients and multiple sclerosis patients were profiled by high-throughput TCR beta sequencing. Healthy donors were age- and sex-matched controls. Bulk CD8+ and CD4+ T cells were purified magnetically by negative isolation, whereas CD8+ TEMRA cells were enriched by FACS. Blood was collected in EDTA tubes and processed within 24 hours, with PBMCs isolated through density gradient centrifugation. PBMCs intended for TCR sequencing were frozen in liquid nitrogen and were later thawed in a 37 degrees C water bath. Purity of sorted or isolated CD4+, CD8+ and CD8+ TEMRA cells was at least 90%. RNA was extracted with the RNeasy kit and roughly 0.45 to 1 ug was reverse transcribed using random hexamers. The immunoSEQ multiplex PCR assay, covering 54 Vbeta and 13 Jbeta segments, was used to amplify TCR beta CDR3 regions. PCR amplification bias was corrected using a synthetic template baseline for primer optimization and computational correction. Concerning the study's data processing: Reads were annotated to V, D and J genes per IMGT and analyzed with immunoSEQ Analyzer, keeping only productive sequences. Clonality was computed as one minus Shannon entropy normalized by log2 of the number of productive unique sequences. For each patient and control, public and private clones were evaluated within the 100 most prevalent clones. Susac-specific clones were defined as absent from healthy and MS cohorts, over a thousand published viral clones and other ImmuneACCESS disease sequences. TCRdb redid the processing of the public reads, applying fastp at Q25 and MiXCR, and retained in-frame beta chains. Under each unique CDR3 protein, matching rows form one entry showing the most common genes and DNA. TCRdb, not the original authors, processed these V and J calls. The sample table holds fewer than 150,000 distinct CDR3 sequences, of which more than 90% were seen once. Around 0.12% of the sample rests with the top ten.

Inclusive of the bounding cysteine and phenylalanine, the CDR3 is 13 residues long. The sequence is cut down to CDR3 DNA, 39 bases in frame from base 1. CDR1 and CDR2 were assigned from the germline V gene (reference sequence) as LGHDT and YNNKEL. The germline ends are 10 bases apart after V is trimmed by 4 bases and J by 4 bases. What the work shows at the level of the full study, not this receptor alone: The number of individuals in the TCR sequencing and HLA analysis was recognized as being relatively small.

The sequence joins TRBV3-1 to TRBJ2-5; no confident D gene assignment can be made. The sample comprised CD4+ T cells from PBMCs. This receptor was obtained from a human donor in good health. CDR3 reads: CASSPRHAETQYF. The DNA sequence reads TGTGCCAGCAGCCCCCGGCACGCAGAGACCCAGTACTTC.